These T cell receptor beta chains were read from a single sample in a study of blood T cell repertoires in COVID-19. Produced via immunoSEQ multiplex PCR; TCRdb's table is partial and in-frame only. The repertoire holds about 75,000 clones, with about 74% as singletons. Material: peripheral blood. The origin of the receptors is a human donor with acute or convalescent COVID-19. The donor label of this sample is uncertain. Both conserved end residues are part of each CDR3. D genes are given only for firm matches. The size entry is marked missing in some rows and otherwise reads once, few, many or a size class.

d_gene: -; abundance: -; j_gene: TRBJ2-1; v_gene: TRBV27; CDR3nt: TGTGCCAGCAGTCAGGGACTCGACTACAATGAGCAGTTCTTC; CDR3aa: CASSQGLDYNEQFF
d_gene: TRBD2; abundance: few; j_gene: TRBJ2-3; v_gene: TRBV5-1; CDR3nt: TGCGCCAGCAGCCCTGGTGTTCTCCTAGCGGCTAGCACAGATACGCAGTATTTT; CDR3aa: CASSPGVLLAASTDTQYF
d_gene: -; abundance: -; j_gene: TRBJ2-2; v_gene: TRBV7-7; CDR3nt: TGTGCCACAGCGGATACCCTGGCGTCCGGGGAGCTGTTTTTT; CDR3aa: CATADTLASGELFF
d_gene: TRBD1; abundance: -; j_gene: TRBJ1-1; v_gene: TRBV19; CDR3nt: TGTGCCAGTAGCCTACAGGGGGCAGTGACTGAAGCTTTCTTT; CDR3aa: CASSLQGAVTEAFF
d_gene: -; abundance: -; j_gene: TRBJ1-2; v_gene: TRBV28; CDR3nt: TGTGCCAGCCAATCGGGGGTCAGCCGCGGCTACACCTTC; CDR3aa: CASQSGVSRGYTF
d_gene: -; abundance: -; j_gene: TRBJ2-3; v_gene: TRBV6-2/TRBV6-3; CDR3nt: TGTGCCAGCAGTACCCCTTCTAGGTCGGATACGCAGTATTTT; CDR3aa: CASSTPSRSDTQYF
d_gene: -; abundance: -; j_gene: TRBJ1-2; v_gene: TRBV9; CDR3nt: TGTGCCAGCAGCCCAGATGACTATGGCTACACCTTC; CDR3aa: CASSPDDYGYTF
d_gene: TRBD1; abundance: -; j_gene: TRBJ2-7; v_gene: TRBV3-1/TRBV3-2; CDR3nt: TGTGCCAGCAGCCAAGATGGGACAGGGGCCGACGAGCAGTACTTC; CDR3aa: CASSQDGTGADEQYF
d_gene: TRBD1; abundance: -; j_gene: TRBJ1-2; v_gene: TRBV27; CDR3nt: TGTGCCAGCACTCTTCGGGGACAGGGGAACTATGGCTACACCTTC; CDR3aa: CASTLRGQGNYGYTF
d_gene: TRBD2; abundance: -; j_gene: TRBJ2-5; v_gene: TRBV5-1; CDR3nt: TGCGCCAGCAGCGGGACTAGCGGGCCTCAAGAGACCCAGTACTTC; CDR3aa: CASSGTSGPQETQYF
d_gene: -; abundance: few; j_gene: TRBJ2-5; v_gene: TRBV5-1; CDR3nt: TGCGCCAGCAGCTTGGGGGTTCTAGCGCCGTACCAAGAGACCCAGTACTTC; CDR3aa: CASSLGVLAPYQETQYF
d_gene: -; abundance: -; j_gene: TRBJ2-2; v_gene: TRBV3-1/TRBV3-2; CDR3nt: TGTGCCAGCAGCCCCAGAGGCACCGGGGAGCTGTTTTTT; CDR3aa: CASSPRGTGELFF
d_gene: -; abundance: -; j_gene: TRBJ2-7; v_gene: TRBV30; CDR3nt: TGTGCCTGGATGAGTGCGACTAGCTCCTACGAGCAGTACTTC; CDR3aa: CAWMSATSSYEQYF
d_gene: -; abundance: once; j_gene: TRBJ1-2; v_gene: TRBV6-8; CDR3nt: TGTGCCAGCAGTTACGACGACAGTCTAGGGTATGGCTACACCTTC; CDR3aa: CASSYDDSLGYGYTF
d_gene: TRBD1; abundance: -; j_gene: TRBJ1-5; v_gene: TRBV27; CDR3nt: TGTGCCAGCAGTTTGCCGGGACAGGGGGACGGCAATCAGCCCCAGCATTTT; CDR3aa: CASSLPGQGDGNQPQHF
d_gene: -; abundance: -; j_gene: TRBJ2-6; v_gene: TRBV19; CDR3nt: TGTGCCAGTACGGGGGCCAACGTCCTGACTTTC; CDR3aa: CASTGANVLTF
d_gene: -; abundance: -; j_gene: TRBJ2-6; v_gene: TRBV29-1; CDR3nt: TGCAGCGTGAGAGAAGAGGGGGCCAACGTCCTGACTTTC; CDR3aa: CSVREEGANVLTF
d_gene: -; abundance: few; j_gene: TRBJ1-2; v_gene: TRBV28; CDR3nt: TGTGCCAGCAGGGGTGGGCAGGGGATCTATGGCTACACCTTC; CDR3aa: CASRGGQGIYGYTF
d_gene: TRBD2; abundance: -; j_gene: TRBJ2-2; v_gene: TRBV2; CDR3nt: TGTGCCAGCAAAACTAGCGGGACGAACACCGGGGAGCTGTTTTTT; CDR3aa: CASKTSGTNTGELFF
d_gene: -; abundance: few; j_gene: TRBJ2-3; v_gene: TRBV4-2; CDR3nt: TGTGCCAGCAGCCAAGACCCGAGCACAGATACGCAGTATTTT; CDR3aa: CASSQDPSTDTQYF
d_gene: TRBD1; abundance: -; j_gene: TRBJ1-4; v_gene: TRBV28; CDR3nt: TGTGCCAGCGGACAGGGACCCGGGAATGAAAAACTGTTTTTT; CDR3aa: CASGQGPGNEKLFF
d_gene: TRBD1; abundance: once; j_gene: TRBJ1-4; v_gene: TRBV28; CDR3nt: TGTGCCAGCCGAAATACAGGGGGTAGGGAAAAACTGTTTTTT; CDR3aa: CASRNTGGREKLFF
d_gene: -; abundance: -; j_gene: TRBJ2-3; v_gene: TRBV18; CDR3nt: TGTGCCAGCTCACCCTTAGGAGGGGTAGATACGCAGTATTTT; CDR3aa: CASSPLGGVDTQYF
d_gene: TRBD2; abundance: -; j_gene: TRBJ2-1; v_gene: TRBV19; CDR3nt: TGTGCCAGTAGTACTCGTAGCGGGAGACAGTACAATGAGCAGTTCTTC; CDR3aa: CASSTRSGRQYNEQFF
d_gene: -; abundance: few; j_gene: TRBJ2-2; v_gene: TRBV7-9; CDR3nt: TGTGCCAGCAGCCCCCCAGGGCTAGTTGGCACCGGGGAGCTGTTTTTT; CDR3aa: CASSPPGLVGTGELFF
d_gene: -; abundance: -; j_gene: TRBJ1-1; v_gene: TRBV7-9; CDR3nt: TGTGCCAGCAGCCCGGGAGGCACTGAAGCTTTCTTT; CDR3aa: CASSPGGTEAFF
d_gene: TRBD1; abundance: few; j_gene: TRBJ2-1; v_gene: TRBV27; CDR3nt: TGTGCCAGCAGTTTATTCGACAGGGGGCAAGGTGAGCAGTTCTTC; CDR3aa: CASSLFDRGQGEQFF
d_gene: -; abundance: -; j_gene: TRBJ2-3; v_gene: TRBV7-8; CDR3nt: TGTGCCAGCAGCTTAGCAGGTCGACTAGGGAGCACGGATACGCAGTATTTT; CDR3aa: CASSLAGRLGSTDTQYF
d_gene: -; abundance: -; j_gene: TRBJ1-4; v_gene: TRBV18; CDR3nt: TGTGCCAGCTCACCACGAAGGGGAAATGAAAAACTGTTTTTT; CDR3aa: CASSPRRGNEKLFF
d_gene: TRBD1; abundance: -; j_gene: TRBJ1-5; v_gene: TRBV6-6; CDR3nt: TGTGCCAGCAGTTACGGCGCAGGGGGCGCGGGTCAGCCCCAGCATTTT; CDR3aa: CASSYGAGGAGQPQHF
d_gene: TRBD1; abundance: -; j_gene: TRBJ2-7; v_gene: TRBV9; CDR3nt: TGTGCCAGCAGCGTAGGCGGGACAGGCCTGAGTTGGGAGCAGTACTTC; CDR3aa: CASSVGGTGLSWEQYF
d_gene: -; abundance: -; j_gene: TRBJ1-6; v_gene: TRBV29-1; CDR3nt: TGCAGCGTTTCGACAGGAGATGATTCACCCCTCCACTTT; CDR3aa: CSVSTGDDSPLHF